The next 7 T cell receptor beta chains were all read from a single sample in a study of T cells in Graves' hyperthyroidism and ophthalmopathy. RNA transcripts provided the source from which TCR beta CDR3 regions were amplified. With the HTBI primer set, the TCR CDR3 went through a first round of RT-PCR. TCRdb called the multiplex PCR reads again in MiXCR, with one record for every CDR3 protein. This sample carries about 290,000 distinct CDR3 sequences, about an eighth of them seen once, and the ten largest clones take approximately 7.8%. The sequencing sample was made of blood. The receptors come from a woman aged 25 to 39 with Graves' hyperthyroidism that later progressed to Graves' ophthalmopathy.

This chain joins TRBV4-2 and TRBJ2-2, with TRBD2 matching over 7 bases. The CDR3 loop spans 18 amino acids. After removal of 6 bases from V and 4 bases from J, the junction contained 17 bases not matched to a gene. Germline lookup yields CDR1 LGHNA and CDR2 YNFKEQ. CDR3 bases: TGTGCCAGCAGGAGGCTAGCGGAACCCTCTGACCGCACCGGGGAGCTGTTTTTT. Translation: CASRRLAEPSDRTGELFF.

This clonotype was counted ten times or more. The rearrangement links TRBV5-5 to TRBJ1-5; the match to TRBD1 covers 7 bases. The germline V gene has CDR1 SGHKS and CDR2 YYEKEE (reference sequence). The CDR3 runs to 15 residues. V lost 4 bases and J lost 3; bases outside the gene matches: 7. The CDR3 sequence: CASSVGTDLNQPQHF. CDR3 nucleotides: TGTGCCAGCAGCGTCGGGACAGATCTCAATCAGCCCCAGCATTTT.

The chain couples TRBV19 to TRBJ2-7, with D perhaps being TRBD1 or TRBD2 (5 bases each). Germline V CDR1 and CDR2: LNHDA, SQIVND (reference sequence). Trimming took 6 bases from V and 3 from J, leaving 18 bases between them. The CDR3 runs to 15 residues. Here the CDR3 reads CASSPGSGRFYEQYF. As DNA, the CDR3 is TGTGCCAGTAGCCCTGGGTCGGGGCGATTCTACGAGCAGTACTTC.

The rearrangement links TRBV20-1 to TRBJ2-3, with D unclear. The V gene lost 3 bases and the J gene lost 1 base, with 11 bases spanning the gap. Germline V gene sequence: CDR1 DFQATT, CDR2 SNEGSKA (reference sequence). This CDR3 is built from 14 residues. As DNA, the CDR3 is TGCAGTGCTAGGACACCCTACGGCACAGATACGCAGTATTTT. Its protein product is CSARTPYGTDTQYF.

This clonotype was observed many times. The rearrangement uses TRBV3-1 and TRBJ2-3; D is ambiguous. The CDR3 is 11 residues long. Per the germline V gene, CDR1 is LGHDT and CDR2 is YNNKEL (reference sequence). V was clipped by 2 bases and J by 6 bases, with 3 bases between them. For the CDR3, the DNA is TGTGCCAGCAGCCAAATGGATACGCAGTATTTT. It codes for CASSQMDTQYF.

The chain employs TRBV27 and TRBJ2-7, with D possibly being TRBD1 (6 bases). CDR1 MNHEY and CDR2 SMNVEV come from the germline V gene (reference sequence). The CDR3 sequence is 14 residues long. Trimming removed 1 base at V and 7 bases at J, with 14 bases between. CDR3 bases: TGTGCCAGCAGTTTATACTCCAGGGGACGGGAGCAGTACTTC. Its protein product is CASSLYSRGREQYF.

The sample holds a few counts of this clonotype. The chain couples TRBV18 to TRBJ2-2, with 8 positions matching TRBD2. This CDR3 is built from 16 residues. Germline V gene sequence: CDR1 KGHSH, CDR2 LQKENI. V was clipped by 6 bases and J by 2 bases; unmatched bases: 8. CDR3 region: CASSVIAGLNTGELFF. The CDR3 coding sequence is TGTGCCAGCTCGGTGATAGCGGGACTCAACACCGGGGAGCTGTTTTTT.